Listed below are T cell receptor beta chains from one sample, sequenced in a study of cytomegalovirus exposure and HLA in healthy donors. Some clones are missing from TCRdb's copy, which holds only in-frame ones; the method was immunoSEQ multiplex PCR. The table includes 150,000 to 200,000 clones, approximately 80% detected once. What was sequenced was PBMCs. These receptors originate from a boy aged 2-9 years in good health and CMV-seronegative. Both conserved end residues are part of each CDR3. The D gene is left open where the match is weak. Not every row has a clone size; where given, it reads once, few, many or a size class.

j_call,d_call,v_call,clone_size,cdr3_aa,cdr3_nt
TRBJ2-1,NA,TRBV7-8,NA,CASSLGLWGAYNEQFF,TGTGCCAGCAGCTTAGGGCTATGGGGGGCCTACAATGAGCAGTTCTTC
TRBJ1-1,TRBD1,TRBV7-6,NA,CASSLGTVNTEAFF,TGTGCCAGCAGCCTAGGGACAGTCAACACTGAAGCTTTCTTT
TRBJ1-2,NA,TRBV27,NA,CASSNHQGDRGYTF,TGTGCCAGCAGTAACCATCAGGGCGATCGCGGCTACACCTTC
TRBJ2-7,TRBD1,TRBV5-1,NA,CASSLDRGAEQYF,TGCGCCAGCAGCCTGGACAGGGGGGCCGAGCAGTACTTC
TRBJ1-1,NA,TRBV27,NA,CASSLLQGGTEAFF,TGTGCCAGCAGTTTGCTCCAGGGTGGCACTGAAGCTTTCTTT
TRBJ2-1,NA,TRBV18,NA,CASEEGGEQFF,TGTGCCAGCGAAGAGGGCGGTGAGCAGTTCTTC
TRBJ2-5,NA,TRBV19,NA,CATGRRGLETQYF,TGTGCCACCGGGCGAAGGGGCCTAGAGACCCAGTACTTC
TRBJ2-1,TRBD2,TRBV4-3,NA,CASSQFWSGGPSSYNEQFF,TGCGCCAGCAGCCAATTCTGGAGCGGGGGGCCCAGCTCCTACAATGAGCAGTTCTTC
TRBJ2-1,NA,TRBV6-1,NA,CASSEDGGGRPKYNEQFF,TGTGCCAGCAGTGAAGATGGAGGCGGCAGACCTAAGTACAATGAGCAGTTCTTC
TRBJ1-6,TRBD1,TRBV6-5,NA,CASSLRGQGNSPLHF,TGTGCCAGCAGTTTACGGGGACAGGGGAATTCACCCCTCCACTTT
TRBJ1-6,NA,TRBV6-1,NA,CASSRQRSPLHF,TGTGCCAGCAGCCGACAAAGATCACCCCTCCACTTT
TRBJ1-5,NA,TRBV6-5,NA,CASSTGLGNQPQHF,TGTGCCAGCAGTACAGGGTTGGGCAATCAGCCCCAGCATTTT
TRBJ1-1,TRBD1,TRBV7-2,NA,CASMLQGRVGTEAFF,TGTGCCAGCATGTTACAGGGGCGTGTCGGCACTGAAGCTTTCTTT
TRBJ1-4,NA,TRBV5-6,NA,CASSYQEGEKKLFF,TGTGCCAGCAGCTATCAAGAAGGGGAAAAAAAACTGTTTTTT
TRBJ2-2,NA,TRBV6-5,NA,CASAVNTGELFF,TGTGCCTCGGCGGTGAACACCGGGGAGCTGTTTTTT
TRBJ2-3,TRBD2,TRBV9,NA,CASSERGGPDTQYF,TGTGCCAGCAGCGAGCGGGGGGGCCCAGATACGCAGTATTTT
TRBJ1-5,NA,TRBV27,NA,CASSFSGQNNQPQHF,TGTGCCAGCAGTTTCTCGGGACAAAACAATCAGCCCCAGCATTTT
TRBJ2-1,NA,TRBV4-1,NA,CASSQDRELDEQFF,TGCGCCAGCAGCCAAGATAGGGAGCTTGATGAGCAGTTCTTC
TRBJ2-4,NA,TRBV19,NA,CASSISRQNPDIQYF,TGTGCCAGTAGTATATCCCGACAGAATCCGGACATTCAGTACTTC
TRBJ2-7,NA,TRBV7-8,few,CASRFPNEQYF,TGTGCCAGCAGGTTTCCCAACGAGCAGTACTTC
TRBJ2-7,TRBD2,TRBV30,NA,CAWSVGGGGNEQYF,TGTGCCTGGAGTGTGGGTGGGGGGGGAAACGAGCAGTACTTC
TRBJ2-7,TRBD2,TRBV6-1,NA,CASRESVGRWQYF,TGTGCCAGCAGGGAGTCTGTCGGGAGGTGGCAGTACTTC
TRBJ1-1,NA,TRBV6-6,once,CASSYQGRTEAFF,TGTGCCAGCAGTTACCAGGGGCGAACTGAAGCTTTCTTT
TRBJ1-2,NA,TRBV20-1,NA,CSARVANGYTF,TGCAGTGCTAGAGTTGCGAACGGCTACACCTTC
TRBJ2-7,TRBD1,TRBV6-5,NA,CASRGGQSIYEQYF,TGTGCCAGCAGAGGGGGACAGTCAATCTACGAGCAGTACTTC
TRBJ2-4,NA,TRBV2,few,CASTGSTEGSNIQYF,TGTGCCAGCACGGGGTCGACGGAGGGGTCGAACATTCAGTACTTC
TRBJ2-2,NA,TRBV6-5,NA,CASRWAGATGELFF,TGTGCCAGCAGATGGGCGGGGGCCACCGGGGAGCTGTTTTTT
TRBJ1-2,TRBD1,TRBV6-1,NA,CASSEPGTGDYGYTF,TGTGCCAGCAGTGAACCCGGGACAGGGGACTATGGCTACACCTTC
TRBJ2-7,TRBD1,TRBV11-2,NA,CASSRGQLSYEQYF,TGTGCCAGCAGCCGGGGACAGCTTTCCTACGAGCAGTACTTC
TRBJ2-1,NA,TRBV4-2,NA,CASSRSLAVSSYNEQFF,TGTGCCAGCAGCCGCTCACTAGCCGTGAGCTCCTACAATGAGCAGTTCTTC
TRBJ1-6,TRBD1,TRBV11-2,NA,CASSPHRDRGSPLHF,TGTGCCAGCAGCCCCCACCGTGACAGGGGCTCACCCCTCCACTTT
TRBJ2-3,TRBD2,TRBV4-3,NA,CASSQDSRLASTDTQYF,TGCGCCAGCAGCCAAGACTCAAGACTAGCTAGCACAGATACGCAGTATTTT
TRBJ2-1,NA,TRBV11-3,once,CASSLGQGTYNEQFF,TGTGCCAGCAGCTTAGGGCAGGGTACCTACAATGAGCAGTTCTTC
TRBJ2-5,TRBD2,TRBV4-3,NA,CASSQAPSGGAWETQYF,TGCGCCAGCAGCCAAGCCCCTAGCGGGGGGGCCTGGGAGACCCAGTACTTC
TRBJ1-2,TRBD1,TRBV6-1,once,CASSGTGGSAGNYGYTF,TGTGCCAGCAGTGGCACAGGGGGCTCCGCGGGGAACTATGGCTACACCTTC
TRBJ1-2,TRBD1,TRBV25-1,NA,CASSPYLDRGSFGYTF,TGTGCCAGCAGTCCTTACCTCGACAGGGGGTCCTTTGGCTACACCTTC
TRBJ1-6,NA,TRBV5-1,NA,CASSPRVGGYNSPLHF,TGCGCCAGCAGCCCGCGGGTGGGGGGGTATAATTCACCCCTCCACTTT
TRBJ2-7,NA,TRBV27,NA,CASIARRGPPGEQYF,TGTGCCAGCATCGCCCGGCGGGGGCCCCCCGGGGAGCAGTACTTC
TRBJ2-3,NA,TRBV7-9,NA,CASSSRVIGTDTQYF,TGTGCCAGCAGCTCACGGGTTATCGGCACAGATACGCAGTATTTT
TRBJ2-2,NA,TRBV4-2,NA,CASSHTGSGELFF,TGTGCCAGCAGCCATACAGGGTCCGGGGAGCTGTTTTTT
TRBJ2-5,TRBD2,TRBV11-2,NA,CASSLSRGGAWETQYF,TGTGCCAGTAGCTTATCCCGCGGGGGGGCCTGGGAGACCCAGTACTTC
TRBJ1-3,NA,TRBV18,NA,CASSPPYSPSGNTIYF,TGTGCCAGCTCACCACCTTACAGCCCCTCTGGAAACACCATATATTTT
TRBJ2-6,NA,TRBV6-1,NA,CASSEPPEGAFPSGANVLTF,TGTGCCAGCAGTGAACCCCCGGAGGGGGCCTTTCCCTCTGGGGCCAACGTCCTGACTTTC
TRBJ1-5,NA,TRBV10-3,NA,CAISESMTTQPQHF,TGTGCCATCAGTGAGTCGATGACTACTCAGCCCCAGCATTTT
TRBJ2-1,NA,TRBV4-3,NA,CASSLTGGDRVGDEQFF,TGCGCCAGCAGCCTCACGGGGGGGGACAGGGTGGGGGATGAGCAGTTCTTC
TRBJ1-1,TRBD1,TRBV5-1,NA,CASSASQGKLNTEAFF,TGCGCCAGCAGCGCGTCACAGGGGAAGTTGAACACTGAAGCTTTCTTT
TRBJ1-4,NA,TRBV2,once,CASSEQGSWEKLFF,TGTGCCAGCAGTGAGCAGGGGAGTTGGGAAAAACTGTTTTTT
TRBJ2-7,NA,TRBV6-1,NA,CASSEDRAYEQYF,TGTGCCAGCAGTGAAGACAGGGCCTACGAGCAGTACTTC
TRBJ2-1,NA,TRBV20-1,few,CRASTGNEQFF,TGCAGGGCAAGCACAGGGAATGAGCAGTTCTTC
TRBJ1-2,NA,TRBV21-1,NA,CASSKASGQGLCGYTF,TGTGCCAGCAGCAAAGCGTCGGGACAGGGCCTCTGTGGCTACACCTTC
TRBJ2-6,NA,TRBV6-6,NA,CASSSADSGANVLTF,TGTGCCAGCAGTTCCGCAGACTCTGGGGCCAACGTCCTGACTTTC
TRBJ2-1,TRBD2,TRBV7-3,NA,CASSPGLAGVRNEQFF,TGTGCCAGCAGCCCGGGACTAGCGGGGGTGCGGAATGAGCAGTTCTTC